The rows below give T cell receptor beta chains drawn from one sample of a study of T cell responses to AZD1222 COVID-19 vaccine. Produced via immunoSEQ multiplex PCR; TCRdb's table is partial and in-frame only. The data hold roughly 60,000 clones, with more than 60% observed a single time. The sequencing used peripheral blood, collected 28 days after the second AZD1222 dose. These TCRs come from an adult who received the AZD1222 COVID-19 vaccine. Both conserved end residues are part of each CDR3. The D gene is left open where the match is weak. Some rows have no size entry. The others give once, few or many, or a class for an expanded clone.

TRBV11-1	TRBJ1-1	.	.	TGTGCCAGCAGCTCCCGTCGGGCGGGCGAAGCTTTCTTT	CASSSRRAGEAFF
TRBV3-1/TRBV3-2	TRBJ2-3	.	.	TGTGCCAGCAGCCCCCGCGCCCGAAAGATATCCACAGATACGCAGTATTTT	CASSPRARKISTDTQYF
TRBV3-1/TRBV3-2	TRBJ2-7	.	.	TGTGCCAGCAGCCAAGGGACCCTCGATTGGGCGCAGTACTTC	CASSQGTLDWAQYF
TRBV7-9	TRBJ2-3	TRBD2	few	TGTGCCAGCAGCTTAGTTGGCGGGGGGGCAGATACGCAGTATTTT	CASSLVGGGADTQYF
TRBV5-1	TRBJ2-1	.	once	TGCGCCAGCAGCCAGGGTCAGTCGTACAATGAGCAGTTCTTC	CASSQGQSYNEQFF
TRBV4-2	TRBJ2-6	TRBD1	.	TGTGCCAGCAGCCGGGGACAGGTCGCCTCTGGGGCCAACGTCCTGACTTTC	CASSRGQVASGANVLTF
TRBV19	TRBJ1-1	.	.	TGTGCCAGTAGTATCACCGGTAACACTGAAGCTTTCTTT	CASSITGNTEAFF
TRBV7-2	TRBJ2-1	TRBD1	.	TGTGCCAGCAGCTTAGTTTTCACAGGGGGGCAAGATGAGCAGTTCTTC	CASSLVFTGGQDEQFF
TRBV6-5	TRBJ2-7	.	.	TGTGCCAGCAGCAAAGTCATCACGCCGGGCGAGCAGTACTTC	CASSKVITPGEQYF
TRBV11-2	TRBJ1-1	.	.	TGTGCCAGCAGCTCGCAGACAGCCATGAACACTGAAGCTTTCTTT	CASSSQTAMNTEAFF
TRBV7-9	TRBJ1-2	.	.	TGTGCCAGCAGCTCCTATCAGGGATCCTATGGCTACACCTTC	CASSSYQGSYGYTF
TRBV28	TRBJ1-4	TRBD1	.	TGTGCCAGCAGTTTAGGGACAGGCCGTGCAACTAATGAAAAACTGTTTTTT	CASSLGTGRATNEKLFF
TRBV11-3	TRBJ1-6	.	.	TGTGCCAGCAGCTTAGACGGCAATTCACCCCTCCACTTT	CASSLDGNSPLHF
TRBV9	TRBJ2-7	.	.	TGTGCCAGCAGCGTCACCGGGGGCGACCACGAGCAGTACTTC	CASSVTGGDHEQYF
TRBV5-5	TRBJ1-1	TRBD1	few	TGTGCCAGCAGCTTGACAGGGGAGACTGAAGCTTTCTTT	CASSLTGETEAFF
TRBV11-3	TRBJ2-5	.	.	TGTGCCAGCAGCTTAGGACCTAGCCTGGAGACCCAGTACTTC	CASSLGPSLETQYF
TRBV12-5	TRBJ2-5	TRBD2	few	TGTGCTAGTGGCCCTGGGACTAGCGTTCAAGAGACCCAGTACTTC	CASGPGTSVQETQYF
TRBV13	TRBJ2-1	.	once	TGTGCCAGCACCGCCTGGGCGGGGGCTTTGTACAATGAGCAGTTCTTC	CASTAWAGALYNEQFF